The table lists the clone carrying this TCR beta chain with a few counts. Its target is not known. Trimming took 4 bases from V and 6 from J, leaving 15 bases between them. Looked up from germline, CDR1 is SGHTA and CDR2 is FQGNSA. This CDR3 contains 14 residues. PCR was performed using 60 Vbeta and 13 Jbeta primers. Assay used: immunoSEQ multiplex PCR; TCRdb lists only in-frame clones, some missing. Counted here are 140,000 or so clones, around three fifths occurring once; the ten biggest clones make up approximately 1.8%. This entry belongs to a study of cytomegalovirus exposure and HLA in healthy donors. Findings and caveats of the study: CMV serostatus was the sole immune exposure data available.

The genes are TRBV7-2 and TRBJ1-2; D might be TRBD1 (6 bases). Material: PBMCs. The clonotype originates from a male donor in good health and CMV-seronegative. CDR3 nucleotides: TGTGCCAGCAGCTCTCTACAGGGACGACATGGCTACACCTTC. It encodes CASSSLQGRHGYTF. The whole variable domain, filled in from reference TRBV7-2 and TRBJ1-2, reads GAGVSQSPSNKVTEKGKDVELRCDPISGHTALYWYRQSLGQGLEFLIYFQGNSAPDKSGLPSDRFSAERTGGSVSTLTIQRTQQEDSAVYLCASSSLQGRHGYTFGSGTRLTVV.